The entry below describes one T cell receptor (beta chain). Its matching antigen is unknown. This record comes from a study of cytomegalovirus exposure and HLA in healthy donors. The PCR used 60 Vbeta and 13 Jbeta primers. TCRdb's table, derived via immunoSEQ multiplex PCR, lists solely in-frame clones and lacks some. The sample lists around 130,000 clones; 78% were seen once. Regarding the study as a whole: Some public TCRs appeared in many individuals, while most sequences were rare.

The CDR3 consists of 15 residues. Germline CDR1 reads MNHEY; CDR2 reads SMNVEV (reference sequence). The V gene end was trimmed by 0 bases and the J gene end by 9 bases; junction bases not matched to a gene: 5. Sequenced input: PBMCs. The clonotype originates from a woman in her thirties or forties in good health and CMV-seronegative. This chain links TRBV27 with TRBJ2-1; 10 bases agree with TRBD2. CDR3 region: CASSLSSGRRGEQFF. CDR3 DNA: TGTGCCAGCAGTTTATCTAGCGGGAGGCGAGGTGAGCAGTTCTTC.